The clone carrying this T cell receptor beta chain was recorded a few times. Original handling: Amplification from reference gene primers served as the basis for estimated nucleated cell counts. Clones were sequenced by immunoSEQ multiplex PCR, and TCRdb holds only the in-frame ones, with some missing. V, J and clone size derive from that table, while D and trimming were established from the DNA sequence. This sample carries about 360,000 clones, about 86% of them seen once, and the ten largest clones take about 7%. Seattle researchers signed up patients amid active infection and tracked them longitudinally. This sample stems from a study of blood T cell repertoires in COVID-19. Study background: Samples taken during acute and convalescent COVID-19 were collected in the United States, Italy and Spain. From T cells, B-cell-depleted T cells, or PBMCs came the material, which was cDNA or gDNA.

The CDR3 is 14 amino acids. Trimming took 7 bases from V and 7 from J; bases not matched to a gene: 12. Germline values: CDR1 MNHEY, CDR2 SVGAGI. The V and J genes are TRBV6-5 and TRBJ1-2, with 7 nucleotides matching TRBD1. This sequence was found in a woman aged 60 to 75 with COVID-19, enrolled during active disease. The sequencing input was peripheral blood. The DNA for the CDR3 is TGTGCCAGCACCCAAAGGGGGCAGGGCAGTGGCTACACCTTC. Translating it yields CASTQRGQGSGYTF.